The 8 T cell receptor beta chains below were found in one sample sequenced in a study of T cell responses to AZD1222 COVID-19 vaccine. TCRdb keeps only in-frame clones here, not all; method: immunoSEQ multiplex PCR. The sample yields 150,000 or so clones, over 80% seen once. Sequencing was performed on peripheral blood, taken on day 0 of AZD1222 vaccination. Receptors originate from an adult in good health.

On this clone: The identical CDR3 is also encoded by other nucleotide sequences in the sample. In nucleotides, the CDR3 is TGTGCCAGCAGTTACCGGACGGTGAACACTGAAGCTTTCTTT. Protein product: CASSYRTVNTEAFF. The chain has TRBV6-5 and TRBJ1-1; D ambiguous. This CDR3 is 14 amino acids long. Germline V gene sequence: CDR1 MNHEY, CDR2 SVGAGI. V was cut by 2 bases and J by 0 bases, with 7 bases left in between.

The chain recombines TRBV25-1 with TRBJ1-1, with 9 bases matching TRBD1. The trim removed 9 bases at V and 7 bases at J, leaving 6 bases unmatched. Germline CDR1 is MGHDK and CDR2 is SYGVNS. This CDR3 comprises 12 residues. The CDR3 is CASTDRGNEAFF. The CDR3 DNA reads TGTGCCAGTACAGACAGGGGGAATGAAGCTTTCTTT.

V usage is TRBV6-6 and J usage is TRBJ2-3; unclear D gene. The germline V gene encodes CDR1 MNHNY and CDR2 SVGAGI (reference sequence). Deletions cut 2 bases from V and 4 bases from J, with 4 bases between. The CDR3 sequence is 12 residues long. The CDR3, as DNA: TGTGCCAGCAGTTACGGGCCAGATACGCAGTATTTT. Encoded protein: CASSYGPDTQYF.

The chain couples TRBV5-4 to TRBJ1-2; unclear D gene. V was trimmed by 1 base and J by 1 base, leaving 11 bases between them. Germline V gene data show CDR1 as SGHNT and CDR2 as YYREEE (reference sequence). The CDR3 has 15 amino acids. The CDR3 DNA is TGTGCCAGCAGCTTGTCGAAGGCGATTAACTATGGCTACACCTTC. Amino acids: CASSLSKAINYGYTF.

The rearrangement uses TRBV19 and TRBJ1-2, with TRBD1 as a possible D gene (6 bases). The germline CDR1 and CDR2 sequences are LNHDA and SQIVND (reference sequence). The CDR3 contains 14 residues. V was trimmed by 7 bases and J by 4 bases, leaving 16 bases between them. CDR3 in DNA: TGTGCCAGTAAGGCGGACAGCTTAAGCTATGGCTACACCTTC. Protein sequence: CASKADSLSYGYTF.

V gene TRBV7-2 combines with J gene TRBJ1-2; D is unclear. Germline V lookup: CDR1 SGHTA, CDR2 FQGNSA. The CDR3 runs to 15 residues. The ends were cut back, 1 base at V and 8 bases at J, with 17 bases in the middle. The CDR3 sequence: CASSLVRTSGGGYTF. The CDR3 DNA sequence: TGTGCCAGCAGCTTAGTAAGAACTTCTGGAGGCGGCTACACCTTC.

The chain has TRBV7-2 and TRBJ1-2; TRBD1 matches 9 bases. The junction had 6 bases not matched to a gene; V was cut back by 5 bases and J by 2 bases. Germline assignment: CDR1 SGHTA and CDR2 FQGNSA. The CDR3 spans 15 residues. CDR3 DNA sequence: TGTGCCAGCAGCCCGCAGGGGACAGGGAACTATGGCTACACCTTC. Its protein product is CASSPQGTGNYGYTF.

The rearrangement joins TRBV4-3 to TRBJ2-7; D is uncertain. The CDR3 spans 15 residues. Per germline, CDR1 LGHNA and CDR2 YSLEER. V gave up 0 bases and J gave up 6 bases, with 15 bases separating them. CDR3 sequence: CASSQDLARSSEQYF. The CDR3 region has the DNA TGCGCCAGCAGCCAAGATCTGGCCAGAAGTAGCGAGCAGTACTTC.